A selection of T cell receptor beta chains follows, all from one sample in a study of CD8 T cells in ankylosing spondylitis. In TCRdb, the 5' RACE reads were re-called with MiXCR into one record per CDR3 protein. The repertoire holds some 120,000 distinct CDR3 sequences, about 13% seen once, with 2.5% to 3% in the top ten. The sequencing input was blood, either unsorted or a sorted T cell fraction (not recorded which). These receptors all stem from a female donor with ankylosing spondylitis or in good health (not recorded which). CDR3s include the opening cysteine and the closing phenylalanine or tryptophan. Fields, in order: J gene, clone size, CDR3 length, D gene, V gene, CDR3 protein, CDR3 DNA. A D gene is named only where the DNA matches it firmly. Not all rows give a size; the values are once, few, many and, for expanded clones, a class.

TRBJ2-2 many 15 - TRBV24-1 CATSETDTNTGELFF TGTGCCACCAGTGAGACGGACACAAACACCGGGGAGCTGTTTTTT
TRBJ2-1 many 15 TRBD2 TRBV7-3 CASSLGAGVYNEQFF TGTGCCAGCAGCTTAGGGGCGGGGGTGTACAATGAGCAGTTCTTC
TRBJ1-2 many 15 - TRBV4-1 CASSQEIQTRGGYTF TGCGCCAGCAGCCAAGAAATACAGACTCGCGGGGGCTACACCTTC
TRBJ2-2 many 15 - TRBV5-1 CASSLVASEVGELFF TGCGCCAGCAGCTTGGTGGCTAGCGAGGTCGGGGAGCTGTTTTTT
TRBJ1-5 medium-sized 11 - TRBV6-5 CASSDGGPQHF TGTGCCAGCAGCGACGGGGGGCCCCAGCATTTT
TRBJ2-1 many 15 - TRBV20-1 CSARVELGPYNEQFF TGCAGTGCTAGAGTAGAGCTAGGACCCTACAATGAGCAGTTCTTC
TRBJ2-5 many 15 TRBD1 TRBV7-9 CASSFGTGDGETQYF TGTGCCAGCAGCTTCGGGACAGGGGATGGAGAGACCCAGTACTTC
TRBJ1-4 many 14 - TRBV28 CASSLYRADEKLFF TGTGCCAGCAGTTTATACAGGGCCGACGAAAAACTGTTTTTT
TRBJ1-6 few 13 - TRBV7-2 CASSRPSNSPLHF TGTGCCAGCAGCCGCCCCTCTAATTCACCCCTCCACTTT
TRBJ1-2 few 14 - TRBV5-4 CASSSPTGSGGYTF TGTGCCAGCAGCTCCCCGACTGGCAGCGGAGGCTACACCTTC
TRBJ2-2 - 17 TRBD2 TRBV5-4 CASSLGGLAGGTGELFF TGTGCCAGCAGCTTGGGTGGACTAGCGGGAGGCACCGGGGAGCTGTTTTTT
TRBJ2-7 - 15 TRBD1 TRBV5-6 CASSLVGQGAYEQYF TGTGCCAGCAGCTTAGTGGGACAGGGAGCCTACGAGCAGTACTTC
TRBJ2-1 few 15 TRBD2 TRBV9 CASSVDSGRGEEQFF TGTGCCAGCAGCGTAGACAGCGGGAGGGGCGAGGAGCAGTTCTTC
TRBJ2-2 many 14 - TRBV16 CASSQSSGGKELFF TGTGCCAGCAGCCAATCGTCCGGGGGCAAGGAGCTGTTTTTT
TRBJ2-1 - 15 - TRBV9 CASSVEGVGYNEQFF TGTGCCAGCAGCGTAGAGGGGGTCGGGTACAATGAGCAGTTCTTC
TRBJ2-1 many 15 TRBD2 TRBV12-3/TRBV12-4 CASIALAGAYNEQFF TGTGCCAGCATTGCACTAGCGGGGGCCTACAATGAGCAGTTCTTC
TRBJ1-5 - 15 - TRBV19 CASSTAVGSVQPQHF TGTGCCAGTAGTACCGCCGTGGGATCGGTTCAGCCCCAGCATTTT
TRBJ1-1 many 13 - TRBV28 CASSLAPETEAFF TGTGCCAGCAGTTTGGCTCCGGAAACTGAAGCTTTCTTT
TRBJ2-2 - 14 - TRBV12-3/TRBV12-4 CASRPLGNTGELFF TGTGCCAGCAGGCCACTAGGAAACACCGGGGAGCTGTTTTTT
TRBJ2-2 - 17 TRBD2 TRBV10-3 CAISASGGAFLPRELFF TGTGCCATCAGTGCTAGCGGGGGGGCCTTCCTTCCCCGGGAGCTGTTTTTT
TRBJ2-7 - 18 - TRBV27 CASSLSWSEPPKDDEQYF TGTGCCAGCAGTTTATCATGGAGCGAGCCCCCTAAGGACGACGAGCAGTACTTC
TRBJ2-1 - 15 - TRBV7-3 CASSFGDPTNNEQFF TGTGCCAGCAGCTTTGGGGACCCCACTAACAATGAGCAGTTCTTC
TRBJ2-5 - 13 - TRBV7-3 CASSLRDRETQYF TGTGCCAGCAGCTTAAGGGACCGGGAGACCCAGTACTTC
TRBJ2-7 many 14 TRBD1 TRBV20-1 CSASRTGLANEQYF TGCAGTGCCAGTAGGACAGGGCTAGCTAACGAGCAGTACTTC